This TCR beta chain appears in the sequencing data of a study of CD8 T cells in Susac syndrome (dated by TCRdb to between 2019 and 2020). In terms of the full investigation: Whether CD8+ T cell activation and differentiation in Susac syndrome was antigen driven was tested using repertoire sequencing.

Peripheral blood CD8+ and CD4+ T cells from healthy donors, Susac syndrome patients and multiple sclerosis patients were profiled by high-throughput TCR beta sequencing. The healthy donors served as controls matched for age and sex. CD8+ TEMRA cells were enriched by FACS, while bulk CD8+ and CD4+ T cells were purified by magnetic negative isolation. Blood was collected in EDTA tubes and processed within 24 hours, with PBMCs isolated through density gradient centrifugation. PBMCs intended for TCR sequencing were frozen in liquid nitrogen and were later thawed in a 37 degrees C water bath. The sorted or isolated CD4+, CD8+ and CD8+ TEMRA cells reached a purity of at least 90%. What the work shows at the level of the full study, not this receptor alone: The number of individuals in the TCR sequencing and HLA analysis was recognized as being relatively small.

RNA was extracted with the RNeasy kit and roughly 0.5 to 1 ug was reverse transcribed using random hexamers. The immunoSEQ multiplex PCR assay, covering 54 Vbeta and 13 Jbeta segments, was used to amplify TCR beta CDR3 regions. PCR amplification bias was corrected by using a synthetic template baseline for primer optimization and computational correction. The study's own analysis went as follows. Reads were annotated to V, D and J genes according to IMGT and were analyzed with immunoSEQ Analyzer, with only productive sequences retained. Clonality was calculated as one minus the Shannon entropy normalized by log2 of the number of productive unique sequences. For each patient and control, public and private clones were evaluated among the 100 most prevalent clones. Susac-specific clones were defined as absent from healthy and MS cohorts, about 1,000 published viral clones and other ImmuneACCESS disease sequences. The public reads were quality trimmed at Q25 with fastp and then assembled into clones with MiXCR by TCRdb, keeping productive beta chains. Rows are unified per CDR3 protein, each entry keeping the most common DNA and genes. For this entry, the V and J calls and clone size follow TCRdb and not the study's own pipeline. Recorded for this sample are some 150,000 distinct CDR3 sequences; approximately 95% of them occurred a single time. Over 0.07% of the sample comes from the top ten.

To note about this clonotype: The antigen it recognizes is unknown. No base quality values were provided; no much bigger clone lies one nucleotide off.

CDR1 and CDR2 (GTSNPN, SVGIG) derive from the germline V gene (reference sequence). The CDR3 runs 13 residues from the cysteine to the phenylalanine. Only the CDR3 portion is preserved as DNA: 39 bases, with reading frame beginning at the first base. The V and J ends are trimmed by 7 bases and 0 bases, leaving 7 bases between them. The chain is made from TRBV30 and TRBJ2-6, with the D gene uncertain. Source material: CD4+ T cells from PBMCs. The sequence derives from a human donor in good health. The nucleotides are TGTGCCTATGAAGGCTCTGGGGCCAACGTCCTGACTTTC. Its product reads: CAYEGSGANVLTF.